This entry lists 7 T cell receptor beta chains sequenced from one sample in a study of blood T cell repertoires in COVID-19. Libraries were prepared by immunoSEQ multiplex PCR; TCRdb keeps only in-frame clonotypes and omits some of them. The table records some 80,000 clones, about 90% of them present only once. Input material: peripheral blood. These receptors all stem from a human donor in a cohort sampled during active COVID-19.

A few counts support this clone. The V gene is TRBV4-3, the J gene TRBJ2-3; D is undetermined. Germline loops: CDR1 LGHNA, CDR2 YSLEER. Trimming took 1 base from V and 11 from J, leaving 13 bases between them. The CDR3 covers 13 residues. The CDR3 bases are TGCGCCAGCAGCCAAGTACACCCGGGTGGGCAGTATTTT. This encodes CASSQVHPGGQYF.

The genes are TRBV20-1 and TRBJ1-2; D is unclear. This CDR3 region has 11 residues. Trimming stripped 3 bases from V and 5 bases from J, with 7 bases between. The germline gives CDR1 DFQATT, CDR2 SNEGSKA (reference sequence). The CDR3 coding sequence is TGCAGTGCTAGCGCGGCGTATGGCTACACCTTC. Translated, it gives CSASAAYGYTF.

The chain couples TRBV5-6 to TRBJ2-1; TRBD1 is a possible D gene (7 bases). V lost 4 bases and J lost 7, with 27 bases in between. The CDR3 totals 18 residues. Germline CDR1 SGHDT, CDR2 YYEEEE. In nucleotides, the CDR3 is TGTGCCAGCAGCCCGGAACGACAGGGAGGAAGTGCATCTAATGAGCAGTTCTTC. This gives the protein CASSPERQGGSASNEQFF.

V usage is TRBV5-1 and J usage is TRBJ1-1; D is unresolved. CDR1 SGHRS and CDR2 YFSETQ come from the germline V gene. Trimming shortened V by 0 bases and J by 1 base, and 10 bases separated the two germline ends. The CDR3 covers 15 residues. CDR3 coding DNA: TGCGCCAGCAGCTTGGACCCCAACAGGAACACTGAAGCTTTCTTT. This encodes CASSLDPNRNTEAFF.

The chain carries TRBV7-2 and TRBJ1-1, with 7 bases matching TRBD1. The CDR3 runs to 15 residues. CDR1 is SGHTA and CDR2 is FQGNSA in the germline V gene. V lost 0 bases and J lost 1; bases outside the gene matches: 2. This CDR3 is CASSLATGQNTEAFF. CDR3 nucleotides: TGTGCCAGCAGCTTAGCGACAGGGCAGAACACTGAAGCTTTCTTT.

This clone ranks as medium-sized (0.01 to 0.1%). The rearrangement links TRBV19 to TRBJ1-5; 8 nucleotides line up with TRBD1. Germline V lookup: CDR1 LNHDA, CDR2 SQIVND (reference sequence). The CDR3 consists of 16 residues. V was clipped by 2 bases and J by 3 bases; unmatched bases: 6. The CDR3 DNA is TGTGCCAGTAGTATAAGGGGGACAGGCCACAATCAGCCCCAGCATTTT. As protein: CASSIRGTGHNQPQHF.

Only one count was recorded for this clone. The V gene is TRBV25-1, the J gene TRBJ1-5; D unresolved. Per germline, CDR1 MGHDK and CDR2 SYGVNS. There are 12 residues in the CDR3. Trimming took 6 bases from V and 7 from J, leaving 10 bases between them. CDR3 in amino acids: CASRAGGQPQHF. The CDR3 nucleotides read TGTGCCAGCAGAGCGGGCGGGCAGCCCCAGCATTTT.